These T cell receptor beta chains were read from a single sample in a study of circulating CD8 cells and anti-PD-1 response in melanoma. TCRdb called the reads again in MiXCR, with one record for every CDR3 protein. This table has 950 to 1,500 distinct CDR3 sequences, 6.5% to 7.5% appearing once. The source material was CD8+ T cells from PBMCs, sampled at baseline or after one month of anti-PD-1 therapy (not recorded which). These receptors originate from a human donor with melanoma. Each CDR3 is given with its conserved first and last residue. Fields, in order: CDR3 protein, CDR3 DNA, J gene, V gene, D gene, clone size. The D gene is left open where the match is weak. Part of the rows lack a size; the others show once, few, many or a class for expanded clones.

CDR3 protein: CASSFGSSDEQYF
CDR3 DNA: TGTGCCAGCAGTTTTGGCAGTTCTGACGAGCAGTACTTC
J gene: TRBJ2-7
V gene: TRBV12-3/TRBV12-4
D gene: -
clone size: medium-sized

CDR3 protein: CASSYWGGVGDEQYF
CDR3 DNA: TGTGCCAGCAGTTACTGGGGGGGCGTCGGAGACGAGCAGTACTTC
J gene: TRBJ2-7
V gene: TRBV6-2/TRBV6-3
D gene: -
clone size: large

CDR3 protein: CARGGAAGANNEQFF
CDR3 DNA: TGTGCCAGGGGCGGTGCGGCGGGGGCAAACAATGAGCAGTTCTTC
J gene: TRBJ2-1
V gene: TRBV2
D gene: -
clone size: medium-sized

CDR3 protein: CASSQDGTGGEQYF
CDR3 DNA: TGCGCCAGCAGCCAAGACGGGACAGGGGGCGAGCAGTACTTC
J gene: TRBJ2-7
V gene: TRBV4-3
D gene: TRBD1
clone size: large

CDR3 protein: CASSLASREQYF
CDR3 DNA: TGTGCCAGCAGCTTGGCCAGCAGGGAGCAGTATTTT
J gene: TRBJ2-3
V gene: TRBV5-5
D gene: -
clone size: few

CDR3 protein: CASSQTGLAGYNEQFF
CDR3 DNA: TGTGCCAGCAGCCAAACCGGACTAGCGGGGTACAATGAGCAGTTCTTC
J gene: TRBJ2-1
V gene: TRBV9
D gene: TRBD2
clone size: large

CDR3 protein: CASSLTGGDQPQHF
CDR3 DNA: TGTGCCAGCAGCCTGACAGGGGGTGACCAGCCCCAGCATTTT
J gene: TRBJ1-5
V gene: TRBV27
D gene: TRBD1
clone size: few

CDR3 protein: CASSQANPNTDTQYF
CDR3 DNA: TGTGCCAGCAGCCAAGCGAACCCAAACACAGATACGCAGTATTTT
J gene: TRBJ2-3
V gene: TRBV14
D gene: -
clone size: large

CDR3 protein: CAIRQGAGIEAFF
CDR3 DNA: TGTGCCATAAGGCAGGGCGCCGGCATTGAAGCTTTCTTT
J gene: TRBJ1-1
V gene: TRBV19
D gene: -
clone size: few

CDR3 protein: CASSIAGVRQPQHF
CDR3 DNA: TGTGCCAGTAGTATAGCTGGGGTTAGGCAGCCCCAGCATTTT
J gene: TRBJ1-5
V gene: TRBV19
D gene: -
clone size: medium-sized

CDR3 protein: CSARTGYTEAFF
CDR3 DNA: TGCAGCGCCCGCACAGGGTACACTGAAGCTTTCTTT
J gene: TRBJ1-1
V gene: TRBV29-1
D gene: -
clone size: few

CDR3 protein: CASSVGSYNEQFF
CDR3 DNA: TGTGCCAGCAGCGTAGGCAGCTACAATGAGCAGTTCTTC
J gene: TRBJ2-1
V gene: TRBV9
D gene: -
clone size: -

CDR3 protein: CARKSGSLITYEQYF
CDR3 DNA: TGCGCCAGGAAGAGTGGGTCCCTTATAACCTACGAGCAGTACTTC
J gene: TRBJ2-7
V gene: TRBV23-1
D gene: -
clone size: -

CDR3 protein: CASSDGGATEAFF
CDR3 DNA: TGTGCCAGCAGTGACGGGGGAGCGACTGAAGCTTTCTTT
J gene: TRBJ1-1
V gene: TRBV2
D gene: -
clone size: large

CDR3 protein: CASSSWTGAAYEQYF
CDR3 DNA: TGTGCCAGCAGTTCCTGGACAGGGGCAGCCTACGAGCAGTACTTC
J gene: TRBJ2-7
V gene: TRBV6-6
D gene: TRBD1
clone size: medium-sized

CDR3 protein: CASSQSPTSGVTDTQYF
CDR3 DNA: TGCGCCAGCAGCCAGAGTCCCACTAGCGGGGTGACAGATACGCAGTATTTT
J gene: TRBJ2-3
V gene: TRBV4-1
D gene: TRBD2
clone size: medium-sized

CDR3 protein: CASSSQGSSGANVLTF
CDR3 DNA: TGTGCCAGTAGTTCTCAGGGATCCTCTGGGGCCAACGTCCTGACTTTC
J gene: TRBJ2-6
V gene: TRBV19
D gene: -
clone size: medium-sized

CDR3 protein: CASSWMGTGFDEQFF
CDR3 DNA: TGTGCCAGCAGCTGGATGGGGACAGGGTTCGATGAGCAGTTCTTC
J gene: TRBJ2-1
V gene: TRBV5-5
D gene: TRBD1
clone size: large

CDR3 protein: CASSRPGGFF
CDR3 DNA: TGTGCCAGCAGTCGCCCCGGGGGGTTCTTC
J gene: TRBJ2-1
V gene: TRBV27
D gene: -
clone size: medium-sized

CDR3 protein: CASSQTAGELFF
CDR3 DNA: TGTGCCAGCAGTCAGACAGCCGGGGAGCTGTTTTTT
J gene: TRBJ2-2
V gene: TRBV27
D gene: -
clone size: medium-sized

CDR3 protein: CASSPPPGNTEAFF
CDR3 DNA: TGTGCCAGCTCACCACCACCTGGGAACACTGAAGCTTTCTTT
J gene: TRBJ1-1
V gene: TRBV18
D gene: -
clone size: medium-sized

CDR3 protein: CASSLYRDSPFYGYTF
CDR3 DNA: TGTGCCAGCAGCCTTTATAGGGACAGTCCGTTCTATGGCTACACCTTC
J gene: TRBJ1-2
V gene: TRBV14
D gene: TRBD1
clone size: large

CDR3 protein: CSARHGTTSGAYDEQFF
CDR3 DNA: TGCAGTGCTAGGCACGGGACGACTAGCGGGGCGTACGATGAGCAGTTCTTC
J gene: TRBJ2-1
V gene: TRBV20-1
D gene: TRBD2
clone size: -

CDR3 protein: CASSFGSHKEQYF
CDR3 DNA: TGTGCCAGCAGCTTCGGATCTCACAAAGAGCAGTACTTC
J gene: TRBJ2-7
V gene: TRBV5-6
D gene: -
clone size: -

CDR3 protein: CASSLGATTEAFF
CDR3 DNA: TGTGCCAGCAGTTTAGGGGCAACGACTGAAGCTTTCTTT
J gene: TRBJ1-1
V gene: TRBV27
D gene: -
clone size: medium-sized

CDR3 protein: CASSDRGYEQYF
CDR3 DNA: TGTGCCAGCAGTGACAGGGGTTACGAGCAGTACTTC
J gene: TRBJ2-7
V gene: TRBV25-1
D gene: -
clone size: medium-sized

CDR3 protein: CASSSQGNEQYF
CDR3 DNA: TGTGCCAGCAGCTCCCAGGGGAACGAGCAGTACTTC
J gene: TRBJ2-7
V gene: TRBV7-8
D gene: -
clone size: medium-sized

CDR3 protein: CASSQEGGGVYEQYF
CDR3 DNA: TGCGCCAGCAGCCAAGAGGGCGGGGGGGTGTACGAGCAGTACTTC
J gene: TRBJ2-7
V gene: TRBV4-3
D gene: TRBD2
clone size: medium-sized